The source of this T cell receptor beta chain is a study of immune cell composition in non-small cell lung cancer. Assay: immunoSEQ multiplex PCR; the TCRdb copy retains only in-frame clones and omits some. This repertoire shows thousands of clones, 78% found once; its top ten account for more than 5.5%. What was sequenced was lung tumor tissue. This sequence was found in a human donor with non-small cell lung cancer.

The DNA of the CDR3 is TGCAGCGGACAGGCTCTCGGGGAGCTGTTTTTT. This gives the protein CSGQALGELFF. The chain employs TRBV29-1 and TRBJ2-2, with D tentatively TRBD1 (6 bases). V lost 7 bases and J 7 bases, leaving 10 bases between the germline ends. CDR3 length equals 11 residues. Germline CDR1 reads SQVTM; CDR2 reads ANQGSEA.